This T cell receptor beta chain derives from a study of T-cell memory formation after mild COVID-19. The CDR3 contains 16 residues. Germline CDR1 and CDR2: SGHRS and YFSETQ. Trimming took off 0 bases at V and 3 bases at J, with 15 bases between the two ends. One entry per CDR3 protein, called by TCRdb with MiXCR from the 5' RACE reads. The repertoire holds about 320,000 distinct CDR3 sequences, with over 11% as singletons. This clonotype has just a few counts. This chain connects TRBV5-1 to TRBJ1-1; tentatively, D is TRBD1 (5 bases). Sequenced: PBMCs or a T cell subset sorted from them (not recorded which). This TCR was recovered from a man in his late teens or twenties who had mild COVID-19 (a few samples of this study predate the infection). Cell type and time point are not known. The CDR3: CASSLGAARAHTEAFF. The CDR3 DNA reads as TGCGCCAGCAGCTTGGGGGCGGCCAGGGCCCACACTGAAGCTTTCTTT.